This T cell receptor beta chain was captured by sequencing in a study of blood T cell repertoires in COVID-19. Study in general: The study drew acute and convalescent COVID-19 samples from the United States, Italy and Spain. The analysed material was cDNA or gDNA that came from T cells, B-cell-depleted T cells, or PBMCs.

Per the study methods: Scientists estimated how many nucleated cells there were by amplifying reference gene primers. Sequencing used immunoSEQ multiplex PCR; TCRdb keeps in-frame clones, though not all of them. D and trimming come from the DNA, and the V and J calls and clone size come from that table. The table lists roughly 87,000 clones, roughly 80% of them singletons. There are 13 residues in the CDR3. The V end was cut by 4 bases, the J end by 7 bases, with 14 bases between. In germline, CDR1 is SNHLY, CDR2 FYNNEI. Sequencing input: peripheral blood. This TCR was sampled from an older woman with acute or convalescent COVID-19. This chain uses TRBV2 with TRBJ2-7; a weak D match, TRBD1 (6 bases). The CDR3 DNA reads as TGTGCCAGCAGTGGACTCCCAGGGGAGGAGCAGTACTTC. Protein: CASSGLPGEEQYF.